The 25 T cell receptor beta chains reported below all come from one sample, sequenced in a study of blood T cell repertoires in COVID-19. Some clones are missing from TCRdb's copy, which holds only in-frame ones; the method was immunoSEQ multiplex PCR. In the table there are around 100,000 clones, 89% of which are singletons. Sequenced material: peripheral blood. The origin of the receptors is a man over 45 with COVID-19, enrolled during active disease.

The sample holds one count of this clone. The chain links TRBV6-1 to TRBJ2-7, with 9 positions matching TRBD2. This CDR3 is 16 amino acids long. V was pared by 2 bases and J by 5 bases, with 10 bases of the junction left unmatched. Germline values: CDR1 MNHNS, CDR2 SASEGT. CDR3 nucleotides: TGTGCCAGCAGTGAACTGCGGGCTAGCGGGGTCCACGAGCAGTACTTC. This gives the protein CASSELRASGVHEQYF.

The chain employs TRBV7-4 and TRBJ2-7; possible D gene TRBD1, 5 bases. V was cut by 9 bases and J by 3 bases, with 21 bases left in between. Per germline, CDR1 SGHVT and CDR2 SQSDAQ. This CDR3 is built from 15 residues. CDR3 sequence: CARSIVTVIYYEQYF. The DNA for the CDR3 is TGTGCCAGAAGCATTGTGACAGTCATCTACTACGAGCAGTACTTC.

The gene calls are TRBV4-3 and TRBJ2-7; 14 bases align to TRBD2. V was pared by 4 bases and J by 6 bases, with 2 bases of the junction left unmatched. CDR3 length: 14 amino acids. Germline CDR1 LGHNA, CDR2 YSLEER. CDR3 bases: TGCGCCAGCAGCCCGGGACTAGCGGGGGTCGAGCAGTACTTC. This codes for CASSPGLAGVEQYF.

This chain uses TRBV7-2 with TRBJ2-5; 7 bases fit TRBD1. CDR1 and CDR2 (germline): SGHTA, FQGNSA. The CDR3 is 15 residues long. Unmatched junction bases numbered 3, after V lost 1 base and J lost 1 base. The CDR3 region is CASSLGGGFQETQYF. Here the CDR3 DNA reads TGTGCCAGCAGCTTAGGAGGGGGCTTCCAAGAGACCCAGTACTTC.

In nucleotides, the CDR3 is TGTGCCAGCAGCTCAGAAAATAATTCACCCCTCCACTTT. It encodes CASSSENNSPLHF. V gene TRBV28 combines with J gene TRBJ1-6; no reliable D call. The CDR3 runs 13 residues. Germline CDR1 and CDR2: MDHEN and SYDVKM. Trimming left V 6 bases short and J 5 bases short, with 8 bases between.

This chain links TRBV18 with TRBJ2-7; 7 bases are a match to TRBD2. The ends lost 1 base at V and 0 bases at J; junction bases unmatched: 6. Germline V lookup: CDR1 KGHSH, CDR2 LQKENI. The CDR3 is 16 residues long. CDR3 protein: CASSPRSGGSSYEQYF. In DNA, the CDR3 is TGTGCCAGCTCACCACGTTCCGGGGGGAGCTCCTACGAGCAGTACTTC.

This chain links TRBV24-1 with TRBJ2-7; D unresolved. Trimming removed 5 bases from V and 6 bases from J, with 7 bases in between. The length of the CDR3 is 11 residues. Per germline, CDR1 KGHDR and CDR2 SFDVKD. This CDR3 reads CATSVGREQYF. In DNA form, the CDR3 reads TGTGCCACCAGTGTTGGGCGCGAGCAGTACTTC.

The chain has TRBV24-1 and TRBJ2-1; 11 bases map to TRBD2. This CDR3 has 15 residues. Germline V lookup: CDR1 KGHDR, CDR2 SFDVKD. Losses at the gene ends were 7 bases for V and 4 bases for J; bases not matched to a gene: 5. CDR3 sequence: CATSVAGGRYNEQFF. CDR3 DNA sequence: TGTGCCACCAGCGTAGCGGGGGGGCGATACAATGAGCAGTTCTTC.

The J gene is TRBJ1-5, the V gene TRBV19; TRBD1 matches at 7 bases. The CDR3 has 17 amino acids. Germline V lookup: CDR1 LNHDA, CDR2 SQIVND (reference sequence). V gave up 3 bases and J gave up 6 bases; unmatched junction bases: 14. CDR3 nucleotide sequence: TGTGCCAGTAGTATTTCCCCCCAGACAGGGATAAGTCAGCCCCAGCATTTT. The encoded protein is CASSISPQTGISQPQHF.

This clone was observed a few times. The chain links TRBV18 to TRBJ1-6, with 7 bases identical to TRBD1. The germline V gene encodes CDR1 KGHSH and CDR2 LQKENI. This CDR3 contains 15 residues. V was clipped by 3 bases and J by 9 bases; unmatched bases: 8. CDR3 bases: TGTGCCAGCTCACCCGGCGTGTCAGGGGGTTCACCCCTCCACTTT. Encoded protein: CASSPGVSGGSPLHF.

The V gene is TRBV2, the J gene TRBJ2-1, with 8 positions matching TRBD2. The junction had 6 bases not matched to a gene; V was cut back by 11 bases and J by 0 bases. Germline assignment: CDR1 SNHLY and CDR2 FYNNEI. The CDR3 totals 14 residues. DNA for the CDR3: TGTGCCTCAACTAGCGGACGCTCCTACAATGAGCAGTTCTTC. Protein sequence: CASTSGRSYNEQFF.

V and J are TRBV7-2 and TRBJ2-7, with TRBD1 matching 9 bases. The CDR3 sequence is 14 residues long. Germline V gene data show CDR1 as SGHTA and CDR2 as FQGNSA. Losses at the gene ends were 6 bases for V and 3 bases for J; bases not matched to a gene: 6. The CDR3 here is CASRAGTGYYEQYF. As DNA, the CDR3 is TGTGCCAGCAGGGCCGGGACAGGGTACTACGAGCAGTACTTC.

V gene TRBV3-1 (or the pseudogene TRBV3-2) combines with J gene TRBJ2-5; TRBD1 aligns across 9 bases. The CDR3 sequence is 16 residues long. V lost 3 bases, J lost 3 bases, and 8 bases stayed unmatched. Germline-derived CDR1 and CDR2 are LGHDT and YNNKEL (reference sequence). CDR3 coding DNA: TGTGCCAGCAGCCATGCCGGGACAGGGCCAAAAGAGACCCAGTACTTC. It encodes CASSHAGTGPKETQYF.

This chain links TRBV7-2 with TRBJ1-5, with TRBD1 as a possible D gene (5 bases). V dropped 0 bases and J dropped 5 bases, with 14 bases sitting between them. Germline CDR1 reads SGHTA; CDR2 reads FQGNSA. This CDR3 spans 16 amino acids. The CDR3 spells CASSLALVTGDQPQHF. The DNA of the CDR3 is TGTGCCAGCAGCTTAGCCCTGGTAACAGGCGATCAGCCCCAGCATTTT. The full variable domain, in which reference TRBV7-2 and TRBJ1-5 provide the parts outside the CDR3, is GAGVSQSPSNKVTEKGKDVELRCDPISGHTALYWYRQSLGQGLEFLIYFQGNSAPDKSGLPSDRFSAERTGGSVSTLTIQRTQQEDSAVYLCASSLALVTGDQPQHFGDGTRLSIL.

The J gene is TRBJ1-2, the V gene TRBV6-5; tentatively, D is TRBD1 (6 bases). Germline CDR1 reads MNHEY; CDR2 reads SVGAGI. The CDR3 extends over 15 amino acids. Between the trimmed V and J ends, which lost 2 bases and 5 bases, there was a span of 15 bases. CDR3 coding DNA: TGTGCCAGCAGTTACCGAGCAGGGGAAGGGTATGGCTACACCTTC. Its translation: CASSYRAGEGYGYTF.

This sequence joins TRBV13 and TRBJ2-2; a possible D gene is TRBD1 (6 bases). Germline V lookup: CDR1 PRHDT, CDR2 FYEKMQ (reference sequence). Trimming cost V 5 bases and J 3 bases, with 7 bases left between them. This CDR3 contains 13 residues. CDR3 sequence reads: CASSPGDTGELFF. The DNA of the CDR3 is TGTGCCAGCAGCCCAGGGGACACCGGGGAGCTGTTTTTT.

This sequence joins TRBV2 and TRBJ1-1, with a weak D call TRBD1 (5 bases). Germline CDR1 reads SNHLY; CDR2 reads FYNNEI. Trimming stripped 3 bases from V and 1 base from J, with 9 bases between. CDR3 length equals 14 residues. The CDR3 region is CASSDGGRNTEAFF. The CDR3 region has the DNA TGTGCCAGCAGTGACGGGGGTAGGAACACTGAAGCTTTCTTT.

The CDR3 loop is CASSIGGQAANYGYTF. The CDR3 region has the DNA TGTGCCAGTAGTATAGGGGGACAGGCAGCTAACTATGGCTACACCTTC. The chain has TRBV19 and TRBJ1-2, with TRBD1 matching over 8 bases. Per germline, CDR1 LNHDA and CDR2 SQIVND (reference sequence). CDR3 length: 16 residues. The trim removed 1 base at V and 0 bases at J, leaving 4 bases unmatched.

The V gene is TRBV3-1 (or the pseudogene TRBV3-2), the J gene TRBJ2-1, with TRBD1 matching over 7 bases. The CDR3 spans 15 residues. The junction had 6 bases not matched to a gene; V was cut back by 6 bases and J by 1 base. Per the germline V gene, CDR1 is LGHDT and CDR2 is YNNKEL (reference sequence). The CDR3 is CASRSGQDSYNEQFF. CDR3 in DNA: TGTGCCAGCAGATCCGGACAGGATTCCTACAATGAGCAGTTCTTC.

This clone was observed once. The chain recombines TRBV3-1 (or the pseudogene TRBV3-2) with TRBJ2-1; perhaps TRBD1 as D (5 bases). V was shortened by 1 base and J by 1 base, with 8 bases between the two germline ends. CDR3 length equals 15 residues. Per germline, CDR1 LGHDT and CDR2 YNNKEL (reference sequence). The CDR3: CASSQGGSSYNEQFF. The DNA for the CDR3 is TGTGCCAGCAGCCAAGGGGGCAGTTCCTACAATGAGCAGTTCTTC.

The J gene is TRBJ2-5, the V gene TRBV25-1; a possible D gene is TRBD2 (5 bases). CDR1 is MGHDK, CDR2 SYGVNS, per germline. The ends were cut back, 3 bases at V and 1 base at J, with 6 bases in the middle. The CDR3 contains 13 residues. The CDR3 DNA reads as TGTGCCAGCAGTGAGGGAGCCCAAGAGACCCAGTACTTC. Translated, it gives CASSEGAQETQYF.

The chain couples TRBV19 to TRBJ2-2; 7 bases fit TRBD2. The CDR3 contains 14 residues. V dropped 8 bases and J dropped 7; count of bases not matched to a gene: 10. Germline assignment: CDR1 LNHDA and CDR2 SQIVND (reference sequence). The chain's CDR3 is CASDRRGLSGELFF. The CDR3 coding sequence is TGTGCCAGTGATCGGCGGGGGTTAAGCGGGGAGCTGTTTTTT.

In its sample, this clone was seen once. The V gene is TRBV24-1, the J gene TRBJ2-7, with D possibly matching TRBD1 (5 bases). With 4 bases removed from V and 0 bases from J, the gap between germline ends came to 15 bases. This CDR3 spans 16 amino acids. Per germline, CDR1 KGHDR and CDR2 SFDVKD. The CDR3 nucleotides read TGTGCCACCAGTGACCCTACTCGGACAACCTCCTACGAGCAGTACTTC. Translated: CATSDPTRTTSYEQYF.

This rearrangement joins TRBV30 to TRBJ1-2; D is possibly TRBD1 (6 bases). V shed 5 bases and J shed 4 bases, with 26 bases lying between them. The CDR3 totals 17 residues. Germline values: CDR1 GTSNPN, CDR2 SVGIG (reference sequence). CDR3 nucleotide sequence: TGTGCCTGGGTGCCCCTAAGACAGGACCCATCAGGCTATGGCTACACCTTC. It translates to CAWVPLRQDPSGYGYTF.

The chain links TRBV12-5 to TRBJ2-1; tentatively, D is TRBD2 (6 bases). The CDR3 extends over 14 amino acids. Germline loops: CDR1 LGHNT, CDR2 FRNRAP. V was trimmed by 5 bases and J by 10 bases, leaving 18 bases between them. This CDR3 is CASGPGTLSGEQFF. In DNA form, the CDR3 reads TGTGCTAGTGGTCCCGGGACTCTCTCGGGAGAGCAGTTCTTC. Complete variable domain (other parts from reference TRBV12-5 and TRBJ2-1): DARVTQTPRHKVTEMGQEVTMRCQPILGHNTVFWYRQTMMQGLELLAYFRNRAPLDDSGMPKDRFSAEMPDATLATLKIQPSEPRDSAVYFCASGPGTLSGEQFFGPGTRLTVL.